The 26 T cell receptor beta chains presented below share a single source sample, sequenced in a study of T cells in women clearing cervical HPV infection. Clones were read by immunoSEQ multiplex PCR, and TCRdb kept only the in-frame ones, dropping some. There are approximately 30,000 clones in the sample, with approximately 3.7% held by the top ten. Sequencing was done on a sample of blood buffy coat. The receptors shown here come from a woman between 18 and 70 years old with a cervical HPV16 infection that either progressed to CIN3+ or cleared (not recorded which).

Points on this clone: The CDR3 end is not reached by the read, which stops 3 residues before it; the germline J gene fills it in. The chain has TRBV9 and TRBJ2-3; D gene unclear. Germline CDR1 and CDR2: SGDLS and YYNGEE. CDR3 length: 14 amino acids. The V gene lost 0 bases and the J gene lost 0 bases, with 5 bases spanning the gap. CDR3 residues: CASSVDGSTDTQYF. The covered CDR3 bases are TGTGCCAGCAGCGTAGACGGGAGCACAGATACG.

CDR3 bases read: TGTGCCTGGAGTGGTGGCGGGGGCACTGAA. Translated: CAWSGGGGTE. The CDR3 in its entirety is CAWSGGGGTEAFF. V usage is TRBV30 and J usage is TRBJ1-1, with a weak D call TRBD1 (5 bases). The CDR3 goes on 3 residues after the read ends, and that part is filled in from the germline J gene. The CDR3 runs to 13 residues. V lost 1 base, J lost 4 bases, and 10 bases lay in between. Germline values: CDR1 GTSNPN, CDR2 SVGIG (reference sequence).

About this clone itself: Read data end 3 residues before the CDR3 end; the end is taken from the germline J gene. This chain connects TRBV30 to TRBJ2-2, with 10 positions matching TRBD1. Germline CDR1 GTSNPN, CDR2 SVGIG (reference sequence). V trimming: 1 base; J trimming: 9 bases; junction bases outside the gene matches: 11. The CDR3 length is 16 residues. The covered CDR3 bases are TGTGCCTGGAGTGCCCCTAGGACAGGGGGTTACTGGGAG. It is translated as CAWSAPRTGGYWE. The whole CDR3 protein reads CAWSAPRTGGYWELFF.

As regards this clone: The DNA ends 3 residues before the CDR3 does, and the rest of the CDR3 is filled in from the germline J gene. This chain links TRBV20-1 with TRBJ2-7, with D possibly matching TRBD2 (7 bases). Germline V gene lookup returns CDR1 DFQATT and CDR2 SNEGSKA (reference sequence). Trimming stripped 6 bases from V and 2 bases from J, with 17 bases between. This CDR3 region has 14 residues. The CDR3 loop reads CSATRGGDPYEQYF. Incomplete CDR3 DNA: TGCAGTGCGACGAGAGGGGGGGACCCCTACGAG.

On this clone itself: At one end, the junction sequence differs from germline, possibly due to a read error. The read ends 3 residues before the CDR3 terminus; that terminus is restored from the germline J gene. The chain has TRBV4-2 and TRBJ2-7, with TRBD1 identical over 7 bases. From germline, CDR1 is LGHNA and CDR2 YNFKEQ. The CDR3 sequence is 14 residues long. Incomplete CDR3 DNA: TGCGCCAGCAGCCAACACAGGGGAAACTACGAG. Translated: CASSQHRGNYE. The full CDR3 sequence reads CASSQHRGNYEQYF.

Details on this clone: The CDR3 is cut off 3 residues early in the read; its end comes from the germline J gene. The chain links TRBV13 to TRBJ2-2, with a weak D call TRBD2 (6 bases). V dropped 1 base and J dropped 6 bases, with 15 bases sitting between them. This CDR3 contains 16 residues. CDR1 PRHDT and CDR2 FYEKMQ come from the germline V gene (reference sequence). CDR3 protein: CASSLDPGGIAGELFF. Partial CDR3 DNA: TGTGCCAGCAGCTTAGATCCCGGGGGAATAGCCGGGGAG.

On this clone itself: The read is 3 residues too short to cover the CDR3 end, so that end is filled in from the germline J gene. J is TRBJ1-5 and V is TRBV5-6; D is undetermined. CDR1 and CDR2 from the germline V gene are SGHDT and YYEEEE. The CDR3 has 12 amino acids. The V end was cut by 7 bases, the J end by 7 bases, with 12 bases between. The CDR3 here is CASQRGSQPQHF. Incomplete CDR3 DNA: TGTGCCAGCCAGAGAGGTAGCCAGCCC.

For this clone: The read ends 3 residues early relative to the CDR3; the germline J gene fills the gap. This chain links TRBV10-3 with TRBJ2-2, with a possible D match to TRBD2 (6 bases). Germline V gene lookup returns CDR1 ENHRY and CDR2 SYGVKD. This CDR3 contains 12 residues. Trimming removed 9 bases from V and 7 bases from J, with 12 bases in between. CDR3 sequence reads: CAIGGPGGELFF. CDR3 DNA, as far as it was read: TGTGCCATAGGAGGGCCAGGCGGGGAG.

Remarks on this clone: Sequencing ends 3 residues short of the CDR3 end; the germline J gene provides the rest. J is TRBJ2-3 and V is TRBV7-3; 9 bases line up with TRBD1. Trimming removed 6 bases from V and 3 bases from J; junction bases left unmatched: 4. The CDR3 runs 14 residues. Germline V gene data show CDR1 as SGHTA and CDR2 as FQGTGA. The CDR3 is CASSPGQGTDTQYF. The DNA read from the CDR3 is TGTGCCAGCAGTCCCGGACAGGGGACAGATACG. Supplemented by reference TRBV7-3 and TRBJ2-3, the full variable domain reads GAGVSQTPSNKVTEKGKYVELRCDPISGHTALYWYRQSLGQGPEFLIYFQGTGAADDSGLPNDRFFAVRPEGSVSTLKIQRTERGDSAVYLCASSPGQGTDTQYFGPGTRLTVL.

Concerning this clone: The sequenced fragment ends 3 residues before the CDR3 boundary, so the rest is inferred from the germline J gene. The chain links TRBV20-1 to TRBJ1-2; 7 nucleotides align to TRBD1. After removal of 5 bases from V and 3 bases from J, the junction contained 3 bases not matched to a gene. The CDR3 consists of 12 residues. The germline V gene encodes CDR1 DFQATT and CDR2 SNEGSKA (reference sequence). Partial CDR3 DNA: TGCAGTGCTCCAACAGGGGACTATGGC. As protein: CSAPTGDYG. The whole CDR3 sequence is CSAPTGDYGYTF.

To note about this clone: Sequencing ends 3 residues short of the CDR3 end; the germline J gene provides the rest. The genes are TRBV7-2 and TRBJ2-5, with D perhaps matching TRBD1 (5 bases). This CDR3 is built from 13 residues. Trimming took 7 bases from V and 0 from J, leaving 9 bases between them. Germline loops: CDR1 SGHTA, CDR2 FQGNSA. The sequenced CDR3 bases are TGTGCCAGCAACACGGACAACCAAGAGACC. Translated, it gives CASNTDNQET. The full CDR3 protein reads CASNTDNQETQYF.

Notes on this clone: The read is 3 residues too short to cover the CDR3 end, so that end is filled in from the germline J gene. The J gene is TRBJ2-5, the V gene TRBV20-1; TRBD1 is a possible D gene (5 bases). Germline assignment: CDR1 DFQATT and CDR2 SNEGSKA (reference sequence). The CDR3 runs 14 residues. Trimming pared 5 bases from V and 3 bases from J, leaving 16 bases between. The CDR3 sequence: CSAAGWTLKETQYF. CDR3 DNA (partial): TGCAGTGCTGCTGGATGGACACTGAAAGAGACC.

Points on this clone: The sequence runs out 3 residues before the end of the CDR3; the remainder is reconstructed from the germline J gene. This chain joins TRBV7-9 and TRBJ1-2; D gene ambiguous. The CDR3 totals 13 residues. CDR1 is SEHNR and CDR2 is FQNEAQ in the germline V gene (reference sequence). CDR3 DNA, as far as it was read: TGTGCCAGCAGGGAGGGCAGTTCCTACGAC. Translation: CASREGSSYD. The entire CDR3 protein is CASREGSSYDYTF.

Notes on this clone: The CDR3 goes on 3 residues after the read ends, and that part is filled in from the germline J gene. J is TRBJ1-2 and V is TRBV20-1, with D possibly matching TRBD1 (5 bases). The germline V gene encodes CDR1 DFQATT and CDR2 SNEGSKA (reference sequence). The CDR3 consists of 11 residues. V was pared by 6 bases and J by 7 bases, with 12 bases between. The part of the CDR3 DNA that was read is TGCAGTGCCCCCGGGGGGGTTGGC. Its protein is CSAPGGVG. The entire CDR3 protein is CSAPGGVGYTF.

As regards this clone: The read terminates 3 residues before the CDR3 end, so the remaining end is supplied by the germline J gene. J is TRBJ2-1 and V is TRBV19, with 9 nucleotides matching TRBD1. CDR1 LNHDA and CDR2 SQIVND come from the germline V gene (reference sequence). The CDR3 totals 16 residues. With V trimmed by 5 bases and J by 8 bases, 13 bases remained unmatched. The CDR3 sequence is CASSHARDRVWDEQFF. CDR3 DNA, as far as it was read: TGTGCCAGTAGTCATGCCAGGGACAGGGTCTGGGATGAG. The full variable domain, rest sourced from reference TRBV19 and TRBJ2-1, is DGGITQSPKYLFRKEGQNVTLSCEQNLNHDAMYWYRQDPGQGLRLIYYSQIVNDFQKGDIAEGYSVSREKKESFPLTVTSAQKNPTAFYLCASSHARDRVWDEQFFGPGTRLTVL.

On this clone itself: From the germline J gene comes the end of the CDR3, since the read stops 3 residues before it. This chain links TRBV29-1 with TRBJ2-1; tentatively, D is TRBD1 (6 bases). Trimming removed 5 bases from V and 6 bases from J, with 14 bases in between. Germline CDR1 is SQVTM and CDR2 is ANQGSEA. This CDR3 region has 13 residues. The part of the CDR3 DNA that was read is TGCAGCGTTTTTTCTCGGACAGTCAATGAG. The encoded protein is CSVFSRTVNE. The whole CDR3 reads CSVFSRTVNEQFF.

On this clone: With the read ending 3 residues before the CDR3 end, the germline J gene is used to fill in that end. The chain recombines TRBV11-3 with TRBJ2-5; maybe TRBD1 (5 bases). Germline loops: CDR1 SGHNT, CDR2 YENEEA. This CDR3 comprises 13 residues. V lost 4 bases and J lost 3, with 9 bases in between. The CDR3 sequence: CASSSTVEETQYF. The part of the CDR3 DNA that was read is TGTGCCAGCAGCTCGACAGTGGAAGAGACC.

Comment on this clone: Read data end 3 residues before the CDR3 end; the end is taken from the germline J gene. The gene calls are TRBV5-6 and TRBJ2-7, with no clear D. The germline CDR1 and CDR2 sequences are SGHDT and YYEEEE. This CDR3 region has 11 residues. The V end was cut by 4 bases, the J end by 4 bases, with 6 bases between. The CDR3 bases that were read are TGTGCCAGCAGCCGCCGGTACGAG. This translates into CASSRRYE. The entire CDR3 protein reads CASSRRYEQYF.

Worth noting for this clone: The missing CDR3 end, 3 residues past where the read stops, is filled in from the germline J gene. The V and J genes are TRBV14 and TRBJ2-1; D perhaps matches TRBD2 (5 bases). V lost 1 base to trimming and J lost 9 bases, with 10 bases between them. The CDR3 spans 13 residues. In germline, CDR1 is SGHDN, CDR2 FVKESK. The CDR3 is CASSQVGRGEQFF. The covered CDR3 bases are TGTGCCAGCAGCCAAGTAGGTCGGGGTGAG.

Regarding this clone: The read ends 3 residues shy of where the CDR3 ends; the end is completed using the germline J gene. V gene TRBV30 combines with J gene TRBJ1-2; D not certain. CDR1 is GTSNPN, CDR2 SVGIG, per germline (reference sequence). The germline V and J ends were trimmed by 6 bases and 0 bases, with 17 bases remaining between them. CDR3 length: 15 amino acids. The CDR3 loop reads CACSLPYRANYGYTF. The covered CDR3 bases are TGTGCCTGTTCCCTCCCCTATCGAGCTAACTATGGC.

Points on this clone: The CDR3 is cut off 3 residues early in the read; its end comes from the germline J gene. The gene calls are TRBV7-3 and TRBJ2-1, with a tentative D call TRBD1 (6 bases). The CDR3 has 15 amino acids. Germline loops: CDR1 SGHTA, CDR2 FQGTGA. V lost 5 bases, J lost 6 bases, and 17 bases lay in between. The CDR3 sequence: CASSPTGHLVNEQFF. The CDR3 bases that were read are TGTGCCAGCAGCCCTACGGGACACCTAGTCAATGAG.

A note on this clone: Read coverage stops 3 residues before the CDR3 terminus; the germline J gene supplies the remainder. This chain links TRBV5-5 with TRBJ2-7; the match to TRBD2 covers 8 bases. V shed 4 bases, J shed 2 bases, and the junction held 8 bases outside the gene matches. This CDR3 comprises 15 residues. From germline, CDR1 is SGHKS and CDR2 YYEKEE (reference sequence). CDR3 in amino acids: CASSPRLARTYEQYF. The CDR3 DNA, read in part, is TGTGCCAGCAGCCCTAGACTAGCGCGAACCTACGAG.

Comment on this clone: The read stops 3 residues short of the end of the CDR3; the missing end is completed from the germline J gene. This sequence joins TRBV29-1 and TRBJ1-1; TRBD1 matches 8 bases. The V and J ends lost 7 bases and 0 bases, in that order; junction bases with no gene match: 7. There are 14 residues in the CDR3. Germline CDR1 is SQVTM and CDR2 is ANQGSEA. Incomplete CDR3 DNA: TGCAGCGGCAGGGGGCCTCACATGAACACTGAA. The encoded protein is CSGRGPHMNTE. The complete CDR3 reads CSGRGPHMNTEAFF. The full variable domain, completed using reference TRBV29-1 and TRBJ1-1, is SAVISQKPSRDICQRGTSLTIQCQVDSQVTMMFWYRQQPGQSLTLIATANQGSEATYESGFVIDKFPISRPNLTFSTLTVSNMSPEDSSIYLCSGRGPHMNTEAFFGQGTRLTVV.

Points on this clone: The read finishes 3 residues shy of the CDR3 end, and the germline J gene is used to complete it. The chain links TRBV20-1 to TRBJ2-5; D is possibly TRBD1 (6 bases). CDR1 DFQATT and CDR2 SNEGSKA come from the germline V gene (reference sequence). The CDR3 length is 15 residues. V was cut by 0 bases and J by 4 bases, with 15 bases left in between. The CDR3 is CSARDEQGFPETQYF. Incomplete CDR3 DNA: TGCAGTGCTAGAGACGAACAGGGATTTCCAGAGACC.

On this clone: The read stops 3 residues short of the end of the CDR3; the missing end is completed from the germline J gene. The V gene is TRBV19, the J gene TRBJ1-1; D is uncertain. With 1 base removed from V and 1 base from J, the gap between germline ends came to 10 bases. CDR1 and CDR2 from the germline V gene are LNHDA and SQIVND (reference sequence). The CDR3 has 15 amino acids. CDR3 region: CASSIGHSGNTEAFF. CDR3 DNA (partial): TGTGCCAGTAGTATAGGGCACTCGGGGAACACTGAA.

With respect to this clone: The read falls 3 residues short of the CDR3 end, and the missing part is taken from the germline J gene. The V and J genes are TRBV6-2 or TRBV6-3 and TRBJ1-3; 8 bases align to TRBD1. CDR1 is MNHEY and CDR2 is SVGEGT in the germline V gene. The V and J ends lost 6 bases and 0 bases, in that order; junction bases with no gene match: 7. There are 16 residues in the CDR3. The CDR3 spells CASRLAGTGSGNTIYF. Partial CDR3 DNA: TGTGCCAGCAGACTAGCCGGGACAGGCTCTGGAAACACC.